The next 11 T cell receptor beta chains were all read from a single sample in a study of blood T cells in healthy people across ages. A J-beta primer mix and a sample-barcoded 5' primer were used in a second PCR of roughly 6 to 11 cycles. Each CDR3 protein gets one entry after TCRdb re-called the 5' RACE reads with MiXCR. The sample gives hundreds of thousands of distinct CDR3 sequences, around 25% of which show up once; under 9.5% is in the top ten. This same sample was also taken into another study, of T cells of mothers and their children.

Sequences were obtained from blood. The receptors were gathered from a boy younger than 18 in good health.

The rearrangement links TRBV6-1 to TRBJ2-3; D may match TRBD1 or TRBD2 (5 bases each). Germline CDR1 and CDR2: MNHNS and SASEGT. Trimming removed 6 bases at V and 4 bases at J, with 8 bases between. The length of the CDR3 is 12 residues. The CDR3 spells CASSMGADTQYF. Here the CDR3 DNA reads TGTGCCAGCAGCATGGGGGCAGATACGCAGTATTTT.

J is TRBJ1-5 and V is TRBV28; no firm D call. The germline CDR1 and CDR2 sequences are MDHEN and SYDVKM. V lost 3 bases to trimming and J lost 2 bases, with 11 bases between them. The CDR3 has 15 residues. The CDR3 loop reads CASSLLTTGNQPQHF. In nucleotides, the CDR3 is TGTGCCAGCAGTTTGTTGACGACGGGCAATCAGCCCCAGCATTTT. Supplemented by reference TRBV28 and TRBJ1-5, the full variable domain reads DVKVTQSSRYLVKRTGEKVFLECVQDMDHENMFWYRQDPGLGLRLIYFSYDVKMKEKGDIPEGYSVSREKKERFSLILESASTNQTSMYLCASSLLTTGNQPQHFGDGTRLSIL.

The V call is TRBV28, the J call TRBJ2-5, with 7 positions matching TRBD1. The tail of the sequence fits TRBJ2-7 better, so the J call may be wrong. This CDR3 is built from 14 residues. Germline CDR1 is MDHEN and CDR2 is SYDVKM. CDR3 sequence reads: CASAGQVLTYEQYF. CDR3 coding DNA: TGTGCCAGCGCTGGACAGGTTTTAACCTACGAGCAGTACTTC.

This chain uses TRBV5-5 with TRBJ2-2; D possibly matches TRBD1 or TRBD2 (5 bases each). Trimming stripped 0 bases from V and 3 bases from J, with 12 bases between. The CDR3 length is 16 residues. CDR1 SGHKS and CDR2 YYEKEE come from the germline V gene (reference sequence). The CDR3 DNA reads TGTGCCAGCAGCTTGGGGCCGGGGACCTACACCGGGGAGCTGTTTTTT. It specifies CASSLGPGTYTGELFF.

This rearrangement joins TRBV5-5 to TRBJ1-2; 7 bases match TRBD1. There are 13 residues in the CDR3. Germline CDR1 SGHKS, CDR2 YYEKEE (reference sequence). V was pared by 4 bases and J by 5 bases, with 5 bases of the junction left unmatched. The CDR3 here is CASSNDRDYGYTF. The DNA of the CDR3 is TGTGCCAGCAGCAACGACAGGGATTATGGCTACACCTTC.

This chain links TRBV2 with TRBJ2-5, with 14 bases fitting TRBD2. The DNA end is more similar to TRBJ2-1, so the J call may be wrong. Per germline, CDR1 SNHLY and CDR2 FYNNEI. The CDR3 has 13 amino acids. CDR3 nucleotides: TGTGCCAGCAACCGACTAGCGGGAGGGGAGCAGTTCTTC. Translated: CASNRLAGGEQFF.

The chain employs TRBV6-1 and TRBJ2-2; 16 bases match TRBD2. Trimming took 6 bases from V and 5 from J; bases not matched to a gene: 12. Germline-derived CDR1 and CDR2 are MNHNS and SASEGT. This CDR3 contains 19 residues. The chain's CDR3 is CASSRGTSGRALGTGELFF. For the CDR3, the DNA is TGTGCCAGCAGCCGCGGGACTAGCGGGAGGGCCCTTGGAACCGGGGAGCTGTTTTTT.

This clonotype was seen a handful of times. The chain employs TRBV4-1 and TRBJ1-2; no clear D. Germline-derived CDR1 and CDR2 are MGHRA and YSYEKL. Trimming removed 2 bases at V and 1 base at J, with 14 bases between. This CDR3 region has 16 residues. In DNA form, the CDR3 reads TGCGCCAGCAGCCAATCGGCCGCCCAAGTTAACTATGGCTACACCTTC. It yields the protein CASSQSAAQVNYGYTF.

V gene TRBV5-1 combines with J gene TRBJ2-1, with D possibly TRBD2 on 5 matching bases. Trimming shortened V by 2 bases and J by 6 bases, and 21 bases separated the two germline ends. Germline V gene sequence: CDR1 SGHRS, CDR2 YFSETQ. The CDR3 runs 17 residues. CDR3 loop: CASSFVSGLMGSNEQFF. CDR3 DNA: TGCGCCAGCAGCTTCGTAAGCGGACTGATGGGGTCCAATGAGCAGTTCTTC.

In this sample, this clonotype turned up a few times. J is TRBJ2-1 and V is TRBV6-2 or TRBV6-3, with a weak D call TRBD1 (6 bases). Germline lookup yields CDR1 MNHEY and CDR2 SVGEGT. This CDR3 spans 15 amino acids. Trimming took off 3 bases at V and 9 bases at J, with 18 bases between the two ends. DNA for the CDR3: TGTGCCAGCAGTTATAGAGGCAGGGCCAGGGGTGAGCAGTTCTTC. This codes for CASSYRGRARGEQFF.

The chain combines TRBV6-1 with TRBJ2-7; 8 bases are shared with TRBD2. The germline CDR1 and CDR2 sequences are MNHNS and SASEGT. This CDR3 is 15 amino acids long. With V trimmed by 4 bases and J by 0 bases, 5 bases remained unmatched. CDR3 coding DNA: TGTGCCAGCAGTGTAACTAGCGGTAGCTCCTACGAGCAGTACTTC. Residues: CASSVTSGSSYEQYF.